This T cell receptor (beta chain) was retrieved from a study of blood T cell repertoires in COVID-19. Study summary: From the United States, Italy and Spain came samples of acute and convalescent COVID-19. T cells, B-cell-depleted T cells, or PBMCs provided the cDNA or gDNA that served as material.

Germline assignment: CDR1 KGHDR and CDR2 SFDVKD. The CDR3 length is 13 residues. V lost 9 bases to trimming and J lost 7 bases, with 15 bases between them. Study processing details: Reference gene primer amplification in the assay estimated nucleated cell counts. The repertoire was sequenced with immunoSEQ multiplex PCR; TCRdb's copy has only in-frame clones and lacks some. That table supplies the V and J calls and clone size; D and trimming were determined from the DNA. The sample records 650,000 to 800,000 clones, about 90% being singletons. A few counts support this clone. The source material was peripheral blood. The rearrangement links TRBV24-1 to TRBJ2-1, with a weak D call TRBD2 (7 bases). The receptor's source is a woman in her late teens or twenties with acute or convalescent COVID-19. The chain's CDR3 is CATWGGAKNEQFF. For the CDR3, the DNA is TGTGCCACCTGGGGGGGGGCCAAAAATGAGCAGTTCTTC.